A selection of T cell receptor beta chains follows, all from one sample in a study of T cell responses to AZD1222 COVID-19 vaccine. Repertoires were generated with immunoSEQ multiplex PCR, while TCRdb's copy carries only in-frame clones and drops some. The profile shows 70,000 to 95,000 clones, 80% to 95% of them singletons. The sequenced sample was peripheral blood, obtained 28 days after the second AZD1222 dose. These receptors originate from an adult who received the AZD1222 COVID-19 vaccine. The CDR3 runs from the conserved cysteine through the conserved F or W.

TRBV6-5 CASRTGNRVAEQYF
TRBV6-5 CASSSPGGGGEQYF
TRBV2 CASSGSGGSNQPQHF
TRBV3-1/TRBV3-2 CASSRNNSPLHF
TRBV19 CASGRGPSEAFF
TRBV5-1 CASSPGTATYGYTF
TRBV6-5 CASSYSAVAGEFGLFF
TRBV11-3 CASSLDGTGAFF
TRBV6-5 CASSFRDSPLHF
TRBV5-8 CASSSNTGELFF
TRBV11-2 CASSLGGATSSYNEQFF
TRBV7-6 CASSLSPGGAVSNQPQHF
TRBV30 CAWSVTSGSKVWYEQYF
TRBV5-6 CASSPGGYEQYF
TRBV5-1 CASSLGQGARYNEQFF
TRBV12-2 CAKTQSGRGSYEQYF
TRBV18 CASSPPGVLSYEQYF
TRBV3-1/TRBV3-2 CASSRLQEKLFF
TRBV7-2 CASTGQAYEQYF
TRBV9 CASSVTGTGSEKLFF